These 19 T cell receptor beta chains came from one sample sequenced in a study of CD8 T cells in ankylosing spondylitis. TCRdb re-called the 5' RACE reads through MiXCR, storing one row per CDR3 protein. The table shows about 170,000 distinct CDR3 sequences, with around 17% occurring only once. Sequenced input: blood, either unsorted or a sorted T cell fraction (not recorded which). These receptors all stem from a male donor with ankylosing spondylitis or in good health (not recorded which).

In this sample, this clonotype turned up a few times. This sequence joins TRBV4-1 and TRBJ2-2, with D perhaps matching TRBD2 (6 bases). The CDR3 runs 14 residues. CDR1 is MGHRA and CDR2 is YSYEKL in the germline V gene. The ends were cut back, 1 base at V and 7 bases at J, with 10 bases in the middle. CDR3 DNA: TGCGCCAGCAGCCAAGGGACGGGGGTCGGGGAGCTGTTTTTT. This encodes CASSQGTGVGELFF.

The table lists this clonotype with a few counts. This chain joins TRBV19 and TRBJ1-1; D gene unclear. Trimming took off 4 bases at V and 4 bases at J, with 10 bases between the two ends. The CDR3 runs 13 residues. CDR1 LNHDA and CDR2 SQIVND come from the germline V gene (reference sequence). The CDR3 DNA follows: TGTGCCAGTAGTACCTTCGGGAGCACTGAAGCTTTCTTT. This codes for CASSTFGSTEAFF.

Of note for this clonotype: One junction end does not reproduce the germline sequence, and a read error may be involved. The CDR3 sequence is CCARERAGGLSGELFF. The CDR3 nucleotides read TGCTGTGCTAGAGAGCGAGCGGGAGGTCTATCCGGGGAGCTGTTTTTT. The rearrangement joins TRBV20-1 to TRBJ2-2; 9 bases agree with TRBD2. The length of the CDR3 is 16 residues. Germline V lookup: CDR1 DFQATT, CDR2 SNEGSKA (reference sequence).

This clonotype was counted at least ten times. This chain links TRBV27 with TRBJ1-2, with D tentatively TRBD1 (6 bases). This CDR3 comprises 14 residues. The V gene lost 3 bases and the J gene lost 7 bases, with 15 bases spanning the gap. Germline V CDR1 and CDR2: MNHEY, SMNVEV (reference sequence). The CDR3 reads CASSFAGTTSGYTF. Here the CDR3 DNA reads TGTGCCAGCAGTTTTGCGGGGACAACGTCTGGCTACACCTTC.

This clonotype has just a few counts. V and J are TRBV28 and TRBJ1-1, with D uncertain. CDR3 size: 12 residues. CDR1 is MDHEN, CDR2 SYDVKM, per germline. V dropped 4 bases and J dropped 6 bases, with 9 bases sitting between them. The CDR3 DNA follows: TGTGCCAGCAGTTATCCCACCCCTGAAGCTTTCTTT. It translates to CASSYPTPEAFF.

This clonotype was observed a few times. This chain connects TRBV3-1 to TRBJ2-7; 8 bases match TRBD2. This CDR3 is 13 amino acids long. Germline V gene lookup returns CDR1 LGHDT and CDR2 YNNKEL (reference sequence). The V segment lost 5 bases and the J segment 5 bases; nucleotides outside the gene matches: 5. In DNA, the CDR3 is TGTGCCAGCAGCTTACTAGCGGCCAACGAGCAGTACTTC. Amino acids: CASSLLAANEQYF.

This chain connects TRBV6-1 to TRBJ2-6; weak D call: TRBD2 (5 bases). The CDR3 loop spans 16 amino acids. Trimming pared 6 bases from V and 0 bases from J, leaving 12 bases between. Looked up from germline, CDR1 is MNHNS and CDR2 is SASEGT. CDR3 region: CASSPGRDSGANVLTF. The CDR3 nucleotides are TGTGCCAGCAGCCCCGGACGGGACTCTGGGGCCAACGTCCTGACTTTC.

Here the CDR3 DNA reads TGCGCCAGCAGCCAGGATCCTGCCGGGATGAACGAGCAGTACTTC. Translation: CASSQDPAGMNEQYF. This sequence joins TRBV5-1 and TRBJ2-7, with D perhaps TRBD2 (5 bases). This CDR3 is built from 15 residues. The V end was cut by 4 bases, the J end by 5 bases, with 19 bases between. Germline V CDR1 and CDR2: SGHRS, YFSETQ.

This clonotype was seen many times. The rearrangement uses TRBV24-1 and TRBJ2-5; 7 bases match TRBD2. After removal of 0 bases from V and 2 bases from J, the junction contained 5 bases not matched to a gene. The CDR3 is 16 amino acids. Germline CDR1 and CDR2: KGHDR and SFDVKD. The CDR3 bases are TGTGCCACCAGTGATTTGCGCGCTAGCGGACAAGAGACCCAGTACTTC. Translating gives CATSDLRASGQETQYF.

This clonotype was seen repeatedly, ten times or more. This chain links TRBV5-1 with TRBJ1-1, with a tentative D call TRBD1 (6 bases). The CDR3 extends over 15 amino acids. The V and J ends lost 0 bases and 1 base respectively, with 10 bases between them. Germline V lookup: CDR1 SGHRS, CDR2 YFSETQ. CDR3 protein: CASSLEDSENTEAFF. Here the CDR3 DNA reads TGCGCCAGCAGCTTGGAGGACAGTGAGAACACTGAAGCTTTCTTT. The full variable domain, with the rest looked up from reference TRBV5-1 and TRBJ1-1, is KAGVTQTPRYLIKTRGQQVTLSCSPISGHRSVSWYQQTPGQGLQFLFEYFSETQRNKGNFPGRFSGRQFSNSRSEMNVSTLELGDSALYLCASSLEDSENTEAFFGQGTRLTVV.

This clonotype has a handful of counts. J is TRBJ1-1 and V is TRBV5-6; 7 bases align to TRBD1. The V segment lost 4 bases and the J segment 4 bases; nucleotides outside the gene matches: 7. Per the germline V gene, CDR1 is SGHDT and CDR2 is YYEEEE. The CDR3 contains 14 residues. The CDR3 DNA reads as TGTGCCAGCAGCCCAGGGGGTGGAGGCACTGAAGCTTTCTTT. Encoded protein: CASSPGGGGTEAFF.

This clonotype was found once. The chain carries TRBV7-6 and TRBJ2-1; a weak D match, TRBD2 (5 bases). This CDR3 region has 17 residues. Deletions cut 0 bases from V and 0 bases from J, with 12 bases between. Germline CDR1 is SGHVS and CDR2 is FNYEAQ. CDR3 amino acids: CASSLALLASSYNEQFF. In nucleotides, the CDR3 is TGTGCCAGCAGCTTAGCCCTGCTAGCAAGCTCCTACAATGAGCAGTTCTTC.

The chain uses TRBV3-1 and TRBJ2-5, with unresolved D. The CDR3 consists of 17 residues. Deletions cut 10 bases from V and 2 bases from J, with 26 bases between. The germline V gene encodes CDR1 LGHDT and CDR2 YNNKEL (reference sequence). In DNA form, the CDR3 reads TGTGCCACCTGCCAAGAATCGGGTCACCCCAGGCAAGAGACCCAGTACTTC. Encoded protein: CATCQESGHPRQETQYF.

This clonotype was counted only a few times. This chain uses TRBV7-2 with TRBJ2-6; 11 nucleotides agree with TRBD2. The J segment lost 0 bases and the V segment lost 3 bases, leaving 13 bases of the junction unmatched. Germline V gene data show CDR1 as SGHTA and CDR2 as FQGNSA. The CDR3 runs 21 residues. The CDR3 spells CASSFHAIAGGRVSGANVLTF. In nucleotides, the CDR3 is TGTGCCAGCAGCTTCCATGCGATAGCGGGAGGGCGGGTCTCTGGGGCCAACGTCCTGACTTTC.

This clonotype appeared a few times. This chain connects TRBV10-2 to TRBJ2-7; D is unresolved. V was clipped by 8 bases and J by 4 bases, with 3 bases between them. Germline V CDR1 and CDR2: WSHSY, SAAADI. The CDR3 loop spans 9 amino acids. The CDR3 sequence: CASGYEQYF. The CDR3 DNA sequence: TGCGCCAGCGGTTACGAGCAGTACTTC.

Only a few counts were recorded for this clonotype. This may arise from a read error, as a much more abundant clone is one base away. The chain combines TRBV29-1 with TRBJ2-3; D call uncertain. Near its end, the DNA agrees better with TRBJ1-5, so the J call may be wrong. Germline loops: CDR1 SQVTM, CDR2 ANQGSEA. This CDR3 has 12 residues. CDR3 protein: CSVYPGTDTQHF. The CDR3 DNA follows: TGCAGCGTTTATCCAGGCACAGATACGCAGCATTTT.

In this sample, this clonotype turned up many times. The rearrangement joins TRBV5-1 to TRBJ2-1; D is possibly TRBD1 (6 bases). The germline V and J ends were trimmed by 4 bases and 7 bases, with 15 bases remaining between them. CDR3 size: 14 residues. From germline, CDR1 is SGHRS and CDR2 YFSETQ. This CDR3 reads CASSPGQSINEQFF. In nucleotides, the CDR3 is TGCGCCAGCAGCCCCGGACAGTCGATTAATGAGCAGTTCTTC. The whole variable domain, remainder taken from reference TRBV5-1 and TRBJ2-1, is KAGVTQTPRYLIKTRGQQVTLSCSPISGHRSVSWYQQTPGQGLQFLFEYFSETQRNKGNFPGRFSGRQFSNSRSEMNVSTLELGDSALYLCASSPGQSINEQFFGPGTRLTVL.

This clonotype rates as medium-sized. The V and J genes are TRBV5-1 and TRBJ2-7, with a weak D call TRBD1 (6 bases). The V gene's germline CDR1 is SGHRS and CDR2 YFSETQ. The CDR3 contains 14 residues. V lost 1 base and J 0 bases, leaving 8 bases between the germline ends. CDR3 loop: CASSLTGSSYEQYF. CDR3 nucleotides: TGCGCCAGCAGCTTGACAGGGAGCTCCTACGAGCAGTACTTC.

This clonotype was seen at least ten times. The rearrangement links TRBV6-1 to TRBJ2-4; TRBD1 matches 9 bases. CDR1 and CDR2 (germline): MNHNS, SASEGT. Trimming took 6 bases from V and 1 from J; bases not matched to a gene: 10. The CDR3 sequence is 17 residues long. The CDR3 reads CASSRPSGTGAKNIQYF. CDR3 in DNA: TGTGCCAGCAGCAGACCGTCCGGGACAGGGGCCAAAAACATTCAGTACTTC.